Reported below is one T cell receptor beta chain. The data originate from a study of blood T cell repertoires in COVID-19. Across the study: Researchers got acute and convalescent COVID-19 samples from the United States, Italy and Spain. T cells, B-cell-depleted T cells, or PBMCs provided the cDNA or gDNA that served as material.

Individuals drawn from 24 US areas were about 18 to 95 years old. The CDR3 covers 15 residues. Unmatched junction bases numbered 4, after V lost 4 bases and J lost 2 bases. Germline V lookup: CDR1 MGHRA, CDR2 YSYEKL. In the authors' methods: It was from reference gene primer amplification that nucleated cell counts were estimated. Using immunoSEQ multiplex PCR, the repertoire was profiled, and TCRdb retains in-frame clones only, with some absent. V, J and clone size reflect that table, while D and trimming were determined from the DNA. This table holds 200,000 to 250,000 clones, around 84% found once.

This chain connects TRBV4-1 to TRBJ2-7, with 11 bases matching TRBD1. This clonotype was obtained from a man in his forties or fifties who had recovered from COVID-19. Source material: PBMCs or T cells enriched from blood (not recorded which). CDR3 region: CASSLQGQGAYEQYF. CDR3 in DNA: TGCGCCAGCAGCCTCCAGGGACAGGGGGCCTACGAGCAGTACTTC.